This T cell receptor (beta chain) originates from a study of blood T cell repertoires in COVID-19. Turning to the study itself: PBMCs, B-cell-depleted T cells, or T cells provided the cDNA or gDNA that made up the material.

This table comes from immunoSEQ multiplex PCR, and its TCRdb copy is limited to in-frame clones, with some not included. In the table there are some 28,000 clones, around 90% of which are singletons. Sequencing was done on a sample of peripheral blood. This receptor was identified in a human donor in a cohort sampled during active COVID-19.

CDR3 in DNA: TGTGCCAGCAGTGATGACAGGGGGCGCGGCTATGGCTACACCTTC. Residues: CASSDDRGRGYGYTF. The chain is built from TRBV6-1 and TRBJ1-2; 10 positions match TRBD1. The CDR3 has 15 residues. The germline gives CDR1 MNHNS, CDR2 SASEGT. V gave up 3 bases and J gave up 4 bases; unmatched junction bases: 5.